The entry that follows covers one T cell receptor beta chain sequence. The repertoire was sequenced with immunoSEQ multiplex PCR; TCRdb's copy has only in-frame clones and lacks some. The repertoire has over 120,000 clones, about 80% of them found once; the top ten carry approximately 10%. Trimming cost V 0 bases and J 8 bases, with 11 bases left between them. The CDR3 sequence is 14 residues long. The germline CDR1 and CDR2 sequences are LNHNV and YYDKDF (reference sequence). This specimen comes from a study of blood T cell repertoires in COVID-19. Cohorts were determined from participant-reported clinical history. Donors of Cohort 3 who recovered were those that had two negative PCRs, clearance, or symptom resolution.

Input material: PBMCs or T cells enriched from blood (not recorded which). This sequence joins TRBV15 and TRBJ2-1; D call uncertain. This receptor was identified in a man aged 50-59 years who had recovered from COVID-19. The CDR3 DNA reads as TGTGCCACCAGCAGAGAAGGAGCCGGGTATGAGCAGTTCTTC. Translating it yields CATSREGAGYEQFF.